This T cell receptor beta chain was observed in a study of T cells after posttransplantation cyclophosphamide. Notes on the study in general: Donor-recipient repertoire similarity was low at 1-2 months, rising over year one. Skin or GI-infiltrating T cells shared few TRB sequences with blood.

This related bone marrow graft donor gave peripheral blood on the day of marrow donation. A remark on this clone: Its antigen is not known.

The repertoire was sequenced with immunoSEQ multiplex PCR; TCRdb's copy has only in-frame clones and lacks some. There are 3,000 to 4,000 clones in the sample; about four fifths occur only once, and 20% to 25% lies in the top ten. The TCR was taken from a woman aged 60-75 years in good health, CMV-negative, and a related stem cell transplant donor. Sequencing was done on a sample of memory CD8+ T cells sorted from blood.

Here the CDR3 DNA reads TGTGCCAGCAGCTTAAGTAGCCAGGGCTACGAGCAGTACTTC. Amino acid sequence: CASSLSSQGYEQYF. This chain uses TRBV7-9 with TRBJ2-7, with D possibly being TRBD1 (5 bases). The CDR3 is 14 amino acids. Trimming pared 2 bases from V and 3 bases from J, leaving 11 bases between. The germline V gene encodes CDR1 SEHNR and CDR2 FQNEAQ (reference sequence).